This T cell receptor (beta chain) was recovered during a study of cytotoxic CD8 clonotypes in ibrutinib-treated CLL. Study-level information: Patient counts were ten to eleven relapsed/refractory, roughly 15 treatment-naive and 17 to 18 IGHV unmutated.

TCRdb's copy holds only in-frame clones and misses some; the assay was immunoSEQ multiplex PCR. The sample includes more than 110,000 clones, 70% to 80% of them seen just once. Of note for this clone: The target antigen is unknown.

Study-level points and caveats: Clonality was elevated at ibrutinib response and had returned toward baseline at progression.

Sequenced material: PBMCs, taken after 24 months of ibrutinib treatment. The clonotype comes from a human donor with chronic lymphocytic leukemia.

CDR3 DNA sequence: TGTGCCAGCAGCTTCGCTACCCAATCCCCCCAAGAGACCCAGTACTTC. Protein: CASSFATQSPQETQYF. V is TRBV7-3 and J is TRBJ2-5; D is ambiguous. The germline V gene has CDR1 SGHTA and CDR2 FQGTGA. V was pared by 3 bases and J by 1 base, with 15 bases between. The CDR3 runs to 16 residues.